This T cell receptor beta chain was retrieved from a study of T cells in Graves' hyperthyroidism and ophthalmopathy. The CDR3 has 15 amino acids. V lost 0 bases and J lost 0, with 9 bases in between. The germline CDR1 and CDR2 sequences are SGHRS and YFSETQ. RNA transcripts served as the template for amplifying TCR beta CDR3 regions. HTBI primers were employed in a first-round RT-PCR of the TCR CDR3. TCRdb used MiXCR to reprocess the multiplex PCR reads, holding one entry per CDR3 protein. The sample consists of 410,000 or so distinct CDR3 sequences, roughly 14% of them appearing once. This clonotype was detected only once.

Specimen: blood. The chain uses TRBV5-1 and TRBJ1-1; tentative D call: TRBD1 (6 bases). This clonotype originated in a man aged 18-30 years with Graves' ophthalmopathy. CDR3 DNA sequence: TGCGCCAGCAGCTTGGCCACAGGGCTGAACACTGAAGCTTTCTTT. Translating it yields CASSLATGLNTEAFF.